This entry is about one T cell receptor (beta chain). Its antigen remains unknown. This sample is drawn from a study of Ad26.COV2.S vaccination and SARS-CoV-2 variants. General study points: Analyses that measured TCR breadth and depth may have underestimated total T cell responses.

Sequencing was performed with immunoSEQ multiplex PCR; in TCRdb, only in-frame clones are kept and a portion is missing. In the table there are approximately 400,000 clones, 90% to 95% of which are singletons. The CDR3 runs to 13 residues. Trimming removed 4 bases from V and 2 bases from J, with 9 bases in between. CDR1 is MNHEY, CDR2 SMNVEV, per germline (reference sequence). The sequencing used peripheral blood, collected after recovery from COVID-19. The source of this sequence is a human donor who had recovered from COVID-19. J is TRBJ2-7 and V is TRBV27; D gene unclear. In nucleotides, the CDR3 is TGTGCCAGCAGTTGGGCCTCTACCTACGAGCAGTACTTC. Its protein is CASSWASTYEQYF.